One T cell receptor (beta chain) is described in this entry. Its antigen is undetermined. The V gene lost 6 bases and the J gene lost 7 bases, with 19 bases spanning the gap. The CDR3 runs to 14 residues. The germline gives CDR1 MDHEN, CDR2 SYDVKM. The data belong to a study of neoadjuvant anti-PD-1 for oral cavity cancer. Study results and caveats: Each response group had just a few patients in TCR analyses. Higher pretreatment Treg/Th17 ratios tracked higher pretreatment blood clonality. Greater tumor shrinkage accompanied bigger post-treatment sizes of preexisting clones.

The time point is: after neoadjuvant nivolumab, at surgical resection. Cohort: HPV-negative, locally advanced oral cavity squamous cell carcinoma patients. The table came from immunoSEQ multiplex PCR; TCRdb's copy has only in-frame clones and leaves some out. The profile shows about 23,000 clones, 25% to 30% of them singletons. This TCR was sampled from a person aged 40-85 years with oral cavity squamous cell carcinoma. Material: tumor tissue, obtained after nivolumab (anti-PD-1) treatment. The chain is built from TRBV28 and TRBJ2-7, with a possible D match to TRBD2 (5 bases). The CDR3 DNA reads as TGTGCCAGCAGCCTACTTCGGGCACCGGGGGAGCAGTACTTC. Protein sequence: CASSLLRAPGEQYF.